The 8 T cell receptor beta chains presented below share a single source sample, sequenced in a study of T cells in women clearing cervical HPV infection. Some clones are missing from TCRdb's copy, which holds only in-frame ones; the method was immunoSEQ multiplex PCR. The table lists about 32,000 clones, with about 7.2% in the top ten. The material sequenced was blood buffy coat. Receptor source: a woman aged 18 to 75 with a cervical HPV16 infection that either progressed to CIN3+ or cleared (not recorded which).

To note about this clone: The read terminates 3 residues before the CDR3 end, so the remaining end is supplied by the germline J gene. The chain employs TRBV6-2 or TRBV6-3 and TRBJ2-4; D is possibly TRBD1 (6 bases). The CDR3 is 17 amino acids. Germline lookup yields CDR1 MNHEY and CDR2 SVGEGT. The CDR3 sequence is CASSILPWDKLNQPQYF. The CDR3 DNA, read in part, is TGTGCCAGCAGCATACTACCTTGGGACAAATTAAATCAGCCT.

About this clone: The read comes to an end 3 residues before the CDR3 does, leaving the germline J gene to fill in the end. The chain carries TRBV30 and TRBJ1-2, with D possibly matching TRBD1 (5 bases). The CDR3 runs 15 residues. Germline lookup yields CDR1 GTSNPN and CDR2 SVGIG (reference sequence). The chain's CDR3 is CAWKGLAGVTDTYTF. The sequenced part of the CDR3 DNA is TGTGCCTGGAAGGGACTAGCGGGGGTCACAGATACC. Together with reference TRBV30 and TRBJ1-2, the CDR3 gives the full variable domain: SQTIHQWPATLVQPVGSPLSLECTVEGTSNPNLYWYRQAAGRGLQLLFYSVGIGQISSEVPQNLSASRPQDRQFILSSKKLLLSDSGFYLCAWKGLAGVTDTYTFGSGTRLTVV.

In regard to this clone: Coverage ceases 3 residues before the CDR3 finishes, and the germline J gene fills in the end. The chain has TRBV4-2 and TRBJ2-2, with 8 nucleotides matching TRBD1. The germline V gene encodes CDR1 LGHNA and CDR2 YNFKEQ. The CDR3 extends over 15 amino acids. CDR3 DNA (partial): TGTGCCAGCAGCCAAGCGGACAGGGATCTAGAAAAG. It codes for CASSQADRDLEK. The CDR3, in full, reads CASSQADRDLEKLFF.

Concerning this clone itself: The CDR3 is cut off 3 residues early in the read; its end comes from the germline J gene. The chain carries TRBV7-2 and TRBJ1-2; D possibly corresponds to TRBD1 (6 bases). The CDR3 runs to 12 residues. The germline CDR1 and CDR2 sequences are SGHTA and FQGNSA. The sequenced CDR3 bases are TGTGCCAGCAGAACTACAGGGAACGGC. This gives the protein CASRTTGNG. The whole CDR3 sequence is CASRTTGNGYTF.

Comment on this clone: From the germline J gene comes the end of the CDR3, since the read stops 3 residues before it. The V gene is TRBV5-1, the J gene TRBJ2-3, with a weak D call TRBD1 (7 bases). The germline V gene has CDR1 SGHRS and CDR2 YFSETQ. This CDR3 has 13 amino acids. The covered CDR3 bases are TGCGCCAGCAGCTTCCAGGGGGGAGAGACG. This sequence encodes CASSFQGGET. The full CDR3 sequence reads CASSFQGGETQYF.

Comments on this clone: Coverage ceases 3 residues before the CDR3 finishes, and the germline J gene fills in the end. The J gene is TRBJ2-5, the V gene TRBV5-1; 14 positions match TRBD2. This CDR3 is built from 16 residues. Germline lookup yields CDR1 SGHRS and CDR2 YFSETQ. J gave up 5 bases and V 4 bases, and 7 bases lay outside the gene matches. The part of the CDR3 DNA that was read is TGCGCCAGCAGCAGGACTAGCGGGGGGCCATTTGAGACC. The encoded protein is CASSRTSGGPFET. In full, the CDR3 reads CASSRTSGGPFETQYF.

A note on this clone: Read data end 3 residues before the CDR3 end; the end is taken from the germline J gene. This chain connects TRBV6-2 or TRBV6-3 to TRBJ2-3; D ambiguous. Germline V lookup: CDR1 MNHEY, CDR2 SVGEGT. The CDR3 extends over 13 amino acids. CDR3 amino acids: CASTPLNLGTQYF. Incomplete CDR3 DNA: TGTGCCAGCACTCCTCTGAATCTCGGGACG.

As concerns this clone: Read coverage stops 3 residues before the CDR3 terminus; the germline J gene supplies the remainder. The chain joins TRBV2 to TRBJ1-1; unclear D gene. Germline CDR1 and CDR2: SNHLY and FYNNEI. The V end was cut by 7 bases, the J end by 1 base, with 10 bases between. There are 13 residues in the CDR3. CDR3 loop: CASTGRGNTEAFF. Incomplete CDR3 DNA: TGTGCCAGCACGGGGAGAGGGAACACTGAA.